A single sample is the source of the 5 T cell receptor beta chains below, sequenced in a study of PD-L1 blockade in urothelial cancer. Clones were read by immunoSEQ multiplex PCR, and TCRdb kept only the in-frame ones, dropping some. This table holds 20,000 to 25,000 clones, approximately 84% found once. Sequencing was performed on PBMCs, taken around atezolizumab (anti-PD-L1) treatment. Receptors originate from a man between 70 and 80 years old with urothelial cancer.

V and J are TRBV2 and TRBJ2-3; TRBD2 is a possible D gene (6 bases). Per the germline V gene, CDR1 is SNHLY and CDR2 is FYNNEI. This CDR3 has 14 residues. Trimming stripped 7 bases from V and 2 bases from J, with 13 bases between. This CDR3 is CASNGQRATDTQYF. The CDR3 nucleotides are TGTGCCAGCAACGGGCAGCGGGCCACAGATACGCAGTATTTT.

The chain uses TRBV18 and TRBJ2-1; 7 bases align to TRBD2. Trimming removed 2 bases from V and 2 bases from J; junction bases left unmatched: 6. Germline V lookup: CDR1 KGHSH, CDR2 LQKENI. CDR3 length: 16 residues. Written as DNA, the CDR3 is TGTGCCAGCTCACCAGCCGGCGGGAGAACCTACAATGAGCAGTTCTTC. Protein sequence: CASSPAGGRTYNEQFF. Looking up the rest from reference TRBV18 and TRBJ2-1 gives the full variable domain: NAGVMQNPRHLVRRRGQEARLRCSPMKGHSHVYWYRQLPEEGLKFMVYLQKENIIDESGMPKERFSAEFPKEGPSILRIQQVVRGDSAAYFCASSPAGGRTYNEQFFGPGTRLTVL.

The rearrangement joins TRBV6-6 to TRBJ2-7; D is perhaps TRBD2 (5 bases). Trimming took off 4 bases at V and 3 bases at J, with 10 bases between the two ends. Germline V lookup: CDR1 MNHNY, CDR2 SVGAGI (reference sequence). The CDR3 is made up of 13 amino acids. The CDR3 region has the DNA TGTGCCAGCAGTTCCCCGGAGGACTACGAGCAGTACTTC. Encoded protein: CASSSPEDYEQYF.

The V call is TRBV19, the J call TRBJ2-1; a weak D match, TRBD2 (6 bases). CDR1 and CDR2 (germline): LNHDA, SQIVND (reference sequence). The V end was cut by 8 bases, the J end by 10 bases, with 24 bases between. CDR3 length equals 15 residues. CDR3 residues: CASGTPRDFQLEQFF. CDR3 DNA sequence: TGTGCCAGTGGAACCCCCCGGGACTTCCAATTAGAGCAGTTCTTC.

CDR3 in amino acids: CASSPTSETYNEQFF. The CDR3, as DNA: TGTGCCAGCAGCCCGACTAGCGAGACCTACAATGAGCAGTTCTTC. J is TRBJ2-1 and V is TRBV9; TRBD2 matches at 8 bases. Germline V gene lookup returns CDR1 SGDLS and CDR2 YYNGEE. This CDR3 comprises 15 residues. V was clipped by 4 bases and J by 2 bases; unmatched bases: 5.